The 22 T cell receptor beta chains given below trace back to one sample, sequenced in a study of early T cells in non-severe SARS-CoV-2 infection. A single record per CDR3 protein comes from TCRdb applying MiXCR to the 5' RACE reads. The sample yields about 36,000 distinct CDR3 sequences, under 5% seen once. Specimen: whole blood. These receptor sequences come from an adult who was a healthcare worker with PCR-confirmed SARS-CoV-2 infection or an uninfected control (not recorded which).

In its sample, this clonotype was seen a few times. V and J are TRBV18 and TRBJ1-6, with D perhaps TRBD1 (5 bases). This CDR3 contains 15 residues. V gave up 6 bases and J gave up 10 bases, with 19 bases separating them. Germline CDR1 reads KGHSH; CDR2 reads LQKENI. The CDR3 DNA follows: TGTGCCAGCTCTTTAAGTGGGGCGACGGACTCACCCCTCCACTTT. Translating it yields CASSLSGATDSPLHF.

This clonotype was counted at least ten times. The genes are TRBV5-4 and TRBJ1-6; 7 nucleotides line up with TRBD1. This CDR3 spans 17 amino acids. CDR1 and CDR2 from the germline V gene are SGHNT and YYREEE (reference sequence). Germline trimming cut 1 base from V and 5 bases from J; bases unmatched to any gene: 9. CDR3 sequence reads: CASSLRPTGLDNSPLHF. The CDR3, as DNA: TGTGCCAGCAGCTTGAGACCGACAGGGTTGGATAATTCACCCCTCCACTTT.

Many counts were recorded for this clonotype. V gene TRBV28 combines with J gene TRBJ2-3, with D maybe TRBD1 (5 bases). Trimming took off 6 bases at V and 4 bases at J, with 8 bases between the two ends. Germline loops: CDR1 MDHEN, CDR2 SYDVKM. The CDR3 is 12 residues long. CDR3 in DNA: TGTGCCAGCAGGAAAGGGGCAGATACGCAGTATTTT. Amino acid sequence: CASRKGADTQYF.

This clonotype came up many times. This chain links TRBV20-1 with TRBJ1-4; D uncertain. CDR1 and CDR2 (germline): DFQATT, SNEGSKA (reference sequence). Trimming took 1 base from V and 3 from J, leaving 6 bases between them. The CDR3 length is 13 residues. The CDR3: CSARGGSNEKLFF. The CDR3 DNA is TGCAGTGCTAGAGGGGGATCTAATGAAAAACTGTTTTTT.

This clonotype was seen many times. The CDR3 DNA reads as TGCGCCAGCAGCTTGGGGTCTGGGGCCAACGTCCTGACTTTC. The encoded protein is CASSLGSGANVLTF. The V call is TRBV5-1, the J call TRBJ2-6; no reliable D call. With 0 bases removed from V and 1 base from J, the gap between germline ends came to 2 bases. The germline CDR1 and CDR2 sequences are SGHRS and YFSETQ. This CDR3 is 14 amino acids long.

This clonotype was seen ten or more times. The CDR3 here is CASSSPDRAYNEQFF. Here the CDR3 DNA reads TGTGCCAGCAGTTCCCCGGACCGGGCCTACAATGAGCAGTTCTTC. The chain is built from TRBV28 and TRBJ2-1; no reliable D call. The length of the CDR3 is 15 residues. V lost 4 bases to trimming and J lost 2 bases, with 12 bases between them. Germline V gene lookup returns CDR1 MDHEN and CDR2 SYDVKM.

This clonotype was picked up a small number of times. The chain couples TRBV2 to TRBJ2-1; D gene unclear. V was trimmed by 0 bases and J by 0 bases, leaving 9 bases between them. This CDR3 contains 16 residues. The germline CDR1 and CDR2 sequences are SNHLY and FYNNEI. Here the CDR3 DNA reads TGTGCCAGCAGTGAAGCGATCATGAGCTCCTACAATGAGCAGTTCTTC. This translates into CASSEAIMSSYNEQFF.

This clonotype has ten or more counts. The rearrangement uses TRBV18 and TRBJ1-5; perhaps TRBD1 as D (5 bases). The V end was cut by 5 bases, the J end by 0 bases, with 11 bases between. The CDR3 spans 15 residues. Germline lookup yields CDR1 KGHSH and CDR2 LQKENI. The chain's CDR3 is CASSSDGHSNQPQHF. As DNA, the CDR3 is TGTGCCAGCTCATCGGACGGACATAGCAATCAGCCCCAGCATTTT.

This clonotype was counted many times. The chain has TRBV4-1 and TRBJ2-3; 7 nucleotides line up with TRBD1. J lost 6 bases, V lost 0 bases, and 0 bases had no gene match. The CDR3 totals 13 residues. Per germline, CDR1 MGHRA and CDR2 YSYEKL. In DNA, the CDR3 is TGCGCCAGCAGCCAAGACAGGGGGGATACGCAGTATTTT. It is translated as CASSQDRGDTQYF.

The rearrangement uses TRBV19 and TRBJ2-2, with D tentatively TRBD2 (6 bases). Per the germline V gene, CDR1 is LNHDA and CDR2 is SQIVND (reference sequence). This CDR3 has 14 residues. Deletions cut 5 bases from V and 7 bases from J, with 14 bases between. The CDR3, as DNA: TGTGCCAGTAGTCTGGGGGGATCGGTCGGGGAGCTGTTTTTT. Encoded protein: CASSLGGSVGELFF.

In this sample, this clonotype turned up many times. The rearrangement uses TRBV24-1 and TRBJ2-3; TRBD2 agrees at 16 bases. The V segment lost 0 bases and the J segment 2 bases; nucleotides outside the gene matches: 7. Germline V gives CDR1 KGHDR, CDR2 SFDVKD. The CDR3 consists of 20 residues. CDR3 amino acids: CATSDLRSGTSGRVTDTQYF. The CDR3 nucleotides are TGTGCCACCAGTGATTTGAGAAGCGGGACTAGCGGGAGGGTCACAGATACGCAGTATTTT.

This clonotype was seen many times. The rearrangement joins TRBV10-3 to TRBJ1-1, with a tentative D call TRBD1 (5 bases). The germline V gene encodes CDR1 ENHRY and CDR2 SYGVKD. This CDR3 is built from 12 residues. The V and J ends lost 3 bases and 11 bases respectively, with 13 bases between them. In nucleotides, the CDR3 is TGTGCCATCAGTGATCGACAGTTAACGGCTTTCTTT. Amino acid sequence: CAISDRQLTAFF.

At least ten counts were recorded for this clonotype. The CDR3 loop reads CASSLVAENIQYF. CDR3 in DNA: TGTGCCAGCAGCTTAGTGGCAGAAAACATTCAGTACTTC. The chain carries TRBV7-9 and TRBJ2-4; no clear D. CDR1 and CDR2 (germline): SEHNR, FQNEAQ (reference sequence). The CDR3 is 13 residues long. V was trimmed by 1 base and J by 5 bases, leaving 6 bases between them.

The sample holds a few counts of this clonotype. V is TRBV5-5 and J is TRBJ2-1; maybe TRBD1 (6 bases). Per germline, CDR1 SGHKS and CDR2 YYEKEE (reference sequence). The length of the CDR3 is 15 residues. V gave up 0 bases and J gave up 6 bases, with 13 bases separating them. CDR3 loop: CASSLGQAGRNEQFF. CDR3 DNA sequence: TGTGCCAGCAGCTTGGGACAGGCCGGGCGCAATGAGCAGTTCTTC.

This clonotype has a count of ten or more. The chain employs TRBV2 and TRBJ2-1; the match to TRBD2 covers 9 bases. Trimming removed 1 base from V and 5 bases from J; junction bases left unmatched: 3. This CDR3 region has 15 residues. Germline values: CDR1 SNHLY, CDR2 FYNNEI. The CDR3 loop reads CASSEDGLANNEQFF. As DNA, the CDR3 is TGTGCCAGCAGTGAAGATGGACTAGCGAACAATGAGCAGTTCTTC.

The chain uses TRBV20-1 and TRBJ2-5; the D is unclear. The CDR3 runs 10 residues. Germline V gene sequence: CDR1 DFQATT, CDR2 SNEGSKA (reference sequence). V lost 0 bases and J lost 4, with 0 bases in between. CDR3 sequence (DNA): TGCAGTGCTAGAGAAGAGACCCAGTACTTC. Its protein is CSAREETQYF.

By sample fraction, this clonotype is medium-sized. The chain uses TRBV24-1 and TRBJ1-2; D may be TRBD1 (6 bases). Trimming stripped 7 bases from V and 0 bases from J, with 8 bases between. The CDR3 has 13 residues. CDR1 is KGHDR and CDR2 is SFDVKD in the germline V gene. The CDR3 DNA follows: TGTGCCACCAGCCGGACAGCTAACTATGGCTACACCTTC. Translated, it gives CATSRTANYGYTF.

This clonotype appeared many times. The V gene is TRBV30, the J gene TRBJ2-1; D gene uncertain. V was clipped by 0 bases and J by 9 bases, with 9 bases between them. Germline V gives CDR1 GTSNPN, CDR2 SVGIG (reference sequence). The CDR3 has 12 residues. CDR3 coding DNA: TGTGCCTGGAGTGTATCCTTCGGTGAGCAGTTCTTC. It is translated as CAWSVSFGEQFF.

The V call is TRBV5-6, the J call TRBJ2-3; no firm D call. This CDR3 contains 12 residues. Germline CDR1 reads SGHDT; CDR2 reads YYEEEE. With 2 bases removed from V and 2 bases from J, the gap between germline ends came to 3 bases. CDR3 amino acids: CASSFSTDTQYF. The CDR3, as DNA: TGTGCCAGCAGCTTTTCCACAGATACGCAGTATTTT.

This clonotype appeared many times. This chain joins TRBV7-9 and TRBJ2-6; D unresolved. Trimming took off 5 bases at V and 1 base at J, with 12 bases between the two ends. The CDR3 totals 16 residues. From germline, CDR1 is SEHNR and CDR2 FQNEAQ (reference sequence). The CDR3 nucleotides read TGTGCCAGCAGCCAGACGTCAGTTTCTGGGGCCAACGTCCTGACTTTC. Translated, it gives CASSQTSVSGANVLTF.

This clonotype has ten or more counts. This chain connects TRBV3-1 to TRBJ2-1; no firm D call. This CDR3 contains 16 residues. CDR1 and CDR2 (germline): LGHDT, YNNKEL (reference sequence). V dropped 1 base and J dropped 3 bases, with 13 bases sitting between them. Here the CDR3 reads CASSQVVAAYYNEQFF. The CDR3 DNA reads TGTGCCAGCAGCCAAGTTGTTGCGGCCTACTACAATGAGCAGTTCTTC.

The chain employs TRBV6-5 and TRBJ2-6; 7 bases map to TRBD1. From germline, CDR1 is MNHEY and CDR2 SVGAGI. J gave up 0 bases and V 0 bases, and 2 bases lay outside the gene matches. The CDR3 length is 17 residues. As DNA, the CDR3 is TGTGCCAGCAGTTACTCAGGGGGCTTCTCTGGGGCCAACGTCCTGACTTTC. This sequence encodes CASSYSGGFSGANVLTF.